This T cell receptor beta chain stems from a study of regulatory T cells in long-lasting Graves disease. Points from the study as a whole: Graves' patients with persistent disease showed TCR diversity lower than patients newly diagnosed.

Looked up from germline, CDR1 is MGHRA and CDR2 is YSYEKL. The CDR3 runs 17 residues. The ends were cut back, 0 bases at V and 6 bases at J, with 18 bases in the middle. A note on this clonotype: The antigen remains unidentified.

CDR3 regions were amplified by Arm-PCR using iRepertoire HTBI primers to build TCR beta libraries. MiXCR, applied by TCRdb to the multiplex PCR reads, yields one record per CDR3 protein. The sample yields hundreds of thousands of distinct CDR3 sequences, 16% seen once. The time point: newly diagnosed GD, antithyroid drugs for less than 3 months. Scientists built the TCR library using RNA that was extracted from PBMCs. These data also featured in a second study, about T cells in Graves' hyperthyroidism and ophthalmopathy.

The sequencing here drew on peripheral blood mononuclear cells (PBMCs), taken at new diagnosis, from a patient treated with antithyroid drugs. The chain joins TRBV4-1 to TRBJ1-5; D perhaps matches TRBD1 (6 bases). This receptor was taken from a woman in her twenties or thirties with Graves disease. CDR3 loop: CASSQEIGRGPIQPQHF. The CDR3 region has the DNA TGCGCCAGCAGCCAAGAGATTGGCAGGGGTCCAATTCAGCCCCAGCATTTT.